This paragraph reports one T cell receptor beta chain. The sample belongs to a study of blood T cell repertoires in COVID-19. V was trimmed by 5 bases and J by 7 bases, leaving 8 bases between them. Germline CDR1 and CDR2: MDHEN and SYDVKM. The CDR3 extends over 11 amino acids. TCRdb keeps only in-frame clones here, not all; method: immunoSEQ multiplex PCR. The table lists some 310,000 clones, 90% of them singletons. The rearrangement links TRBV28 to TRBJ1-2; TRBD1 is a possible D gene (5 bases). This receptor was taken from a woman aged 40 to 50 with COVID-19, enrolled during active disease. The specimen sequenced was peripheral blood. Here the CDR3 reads CASSPGSGYTF. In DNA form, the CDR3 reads TGTGCCAGCAGTCCAGGGTCTGGCTACACCTTC.